This TCR beta chain was found in a study of cytomegalovirus exposure and HLA in healthy donors. Findings and caveats of the study: The study listed some 160 cytomegalovirus-associated TCR beta chains. Despite most TCR sequences being rare, some public TCRs occurred in many donors.

Note on this clone: No antigen is known for it.

Clones were sequenced by immunoSEQ multiplex PCR, and TCRdb holds only the in-frame ones, with some missing. Of around 150,000 clones listed, about 80% are singletons. The donors were in the approximately 130-subject validation cohort; that cohort was separate from the approximately 670-subject first cohort. Germline loops: CDR1 SGDLS, CDR2 YYNGEE. V lost 0 bases and J 9 bases, leaving 10 bases between the germline ends. The CDR3 extends over 14 amino acids. This TCR was recovered from a man between 25 and 39 years old in good health and CMV-seropositive. Sequenced input: PBMCs. The gene calls are TRBV9 and TRBJ1-6, with TRBD1 as a possible D gene (6 bases). For the CDR3, the DNA is TGTGCCAGCAGCGTAGTTGGCAGGGGTTCACCCCTCCACTTT. Its protein is CASSVVGRGSPLHF.